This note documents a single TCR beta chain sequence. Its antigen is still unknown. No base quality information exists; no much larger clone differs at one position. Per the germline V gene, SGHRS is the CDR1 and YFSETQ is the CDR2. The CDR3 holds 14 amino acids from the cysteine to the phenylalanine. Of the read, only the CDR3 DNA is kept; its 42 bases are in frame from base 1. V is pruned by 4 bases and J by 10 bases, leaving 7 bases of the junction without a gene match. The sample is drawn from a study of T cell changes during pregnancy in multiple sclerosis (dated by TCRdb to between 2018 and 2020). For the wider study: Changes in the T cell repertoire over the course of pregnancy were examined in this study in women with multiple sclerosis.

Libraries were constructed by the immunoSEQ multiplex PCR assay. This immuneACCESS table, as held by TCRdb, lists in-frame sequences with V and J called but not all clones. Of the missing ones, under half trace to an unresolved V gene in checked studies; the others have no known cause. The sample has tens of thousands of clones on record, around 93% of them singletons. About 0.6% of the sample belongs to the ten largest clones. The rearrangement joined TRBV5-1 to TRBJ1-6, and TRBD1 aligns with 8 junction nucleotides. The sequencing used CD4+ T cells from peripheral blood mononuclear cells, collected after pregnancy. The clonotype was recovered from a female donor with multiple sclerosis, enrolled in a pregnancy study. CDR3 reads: CASSLGQGRSPLHF. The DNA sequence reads TGCGCCAGCAGCCTCGGACAGGGAAGGTCACCCCTCCACTTT.